The 20 T cell receptor beta chains given below trace back to one sample, sequenced in a study of cytomegalovirus exposure and HLA in healthy donors. With 60 Vbeta and 13 Jbeta primers, the PCR was carried out. The assay was immunoSEQ multiplex PCR, and TCRdb's table has in-frame clones only and misses some. The sample includes 150,000 to 200,000 clones, around 84% of them seen just once. Sequenced sample: PBMCs. These receptors originate from a woman in her fifties or sixties in good health and CMV-seropositive.

CDR3 protein: CASRRTGGGFYNEQFF. The CDR3, as DNA: TGTGCCAGCAGGCGGACAGGGGGGGGCTTCTACAATGAGCAGTTCTTC. V gene TRBV28 combines with J gene TRBJ2-1, with TRBD1 identical over 10 bases. Germline V CDR1 and CDR2: MDHEN, SYDVKM. The V segment lost 6 bases and the J segment 3 bases; nucleotides outside the gene matches: 8. The CDR3 contains 16 residues.

This rearrangement joins TRBV6-1 to TRBJ1-5; 7 positions match TRBD1. Unmatched junction bases numbered 7, after V lost 5 bases and J lost 6 bases. Germline V gives CDR1 MNHNS, CDR2 SASEGT. CDR3 length equals 14 residues. CDR3 nucleotide sequence: TGTGCCAGCAGTAACCGACAGGGAGGTCAGCCCCAGCATTTT. Its translation is CASSNRQGGQPQHF.

Details on this clone: Other DNA sequences in the same sample also yield this CDR3. This chain joins TRBV6-5 and TRBJ2-4, with 8 bases that match TRBD2. The germline gives CDR1 MNHEY, CDR2 SVGAGI. This CDR3 comprises 14 residues. After removal of 6 bases from V and 2 bases from J, the junction contained 3 bases not matched to a gene. The CDR3 nucleotides are TGTGCCAGCAGCCCGGGGGGGTCCAAAAACATTCAGTACTTC. This translates into CASSPGGSKNIQYF.

The chain has TRBV4-1 and TRBJ1-1; D is unclear. Trimming left V 7 bases short and J 7 bases short, with 16 bases between. This CDR3 region has 13 residues. CDR1 is MGHRA, CDR2 YSYEKL, per germline. The CDR3 bases are TGCGCCAGCACCCATATGGGCCCAGATGAAGCTTTCTTT. Translating it yields CASTHMGPDEAFF.

The chain couples TRBV15 to TRBJ2-3; 8 nucleotides match TRBD2. This CDR3 region has 17 residues. Trimming at V came to 0 bases and at J to 3 bases, leaving 8 bases not matched to a gene. CDR1 and CDR2 from the germline V gene are LNHNV and YYDKDF (reference sequence). This chain's CDR3 is CATSRDGYSGGTDTQYF. Here the CDR3 DNA reads TGTGCCACCAGCAGAGATGGGTACAGCGGGGGAACAGATACGCAGTATTTT.

J is TRBJ1-1 and V is TRBV9, with D possibly matching TRBD1 (5 bases). Germline V gene lookup returns CDR1 SGDLS and CDR2 YYNGEE. The V and J ends lost 0 bases and 2 bases respectively, with 11 bases between them. This CDR3 is built from 15 residues. CDR3 protein: CASSVGDSLNTEAFF. The CDR3 DNA reads as TGTGCCAGCAGCGTAGGTGACAGTTTAAACACTGAAGCTTTCTTT.

The CDR3 sequence: CAIRDREGDYGYTF. The CDR3, as DNA: TGTGCCATCAGGGACAGGGAGGGGGACTATGGCTACACCTTC. This chain links TRBV10-3 with TRBJ1-2; TRBD1 agrees at 8 bases. The V gene end was trimmed by 6 bases and the J gene end by 3 bases; junction bases not matched to a gene: 6. CDR3 length equals 14 residues. Germline CDR1 reads ENHRY; CDR2 reads SYGVKD.

This clone showed up just a few times. The rearrangement joins TRBV7-2 to TRBJ2-2, with 8 bases matching TRBD2. The CDR3 is made up of 15 amino acids. Germline V gene lookup returns CDR1 SGHTA and CDR2 FQGNSA. Losses at the gene ends were 6 bases for V and 1 base for J; bases not matched to a gene: 4. The CDR3 sequence: CASSPLAGNTGELFF. CDR3 sequence (DNA): TGTGCCAGCAGTCCGCTAGCGGGGAACACCGGGGAGCTGTTTTTT.

The chain couples TRBV5-1 to TRBJ2-1; 9 bases align to TRBD1. There are 15 residues in the CDR3. The trim removed 4 bases at V and 7 bases at J, leaving 9 bases unmatched. Germline V gene data show CDR1 as SGHRS and CDR2 as YFSETQ. CDR3 in amino acids: CASSEGQGVLNEQFF. DNA for the CDR3: TGCGCCAGCAGCGAGGGACAGGGTGTCCTAAATGAGCAGTTCTTC.

The chain has TRBV5-8 and TRBJ2-1; a weak D match, TRBD1 (5 bases). CDR3 length: 14 residues. V was pared by 0 bases and J by 4 bases, with 8 bases between. Germline CDR1 is SGHTS and CDR2 is YDEGEE. In nucleotides, the CDR3 is TGTGCCAGCAGCTTGGGCAGGGCTTACAATGAGCAGTTCTTC. Translation: CASSLGRAYNEQFF.

This sequence joins TRBV29-1 and TRBJ2-1, with D perhaps matching TRBD2 (7 bases). This CDR3 is built from 16 residues. Germline CDR1 and CDR2: SQVTM and ANQGSEA. Trimming stripped 2 bases from V and 0 bases from J, with 14 bases between. CDR3 nucleotides: TGCAGCGTTGAACCCTGGGGGGGCCCCTCCTACAATGAGCAGTTCTTC. It yields the protein CSVEPWGGPSYNEQFF.

Notes on this clone: The same CDR3 also results from other DNA sequences found in this sample. The chain uses TRBV7-2 and TRBJ1-1; D perhaps matches TRBD1 (5 bases). The CDR3 runs to 15 residues. Germline V gives CDR1 SGHTA, CDR2 FQGNSA. Deletions cut 1 base from V and 1 base from J, with 10 bases between. This chain's CDR3 is CASSLVGGKNTEAFF. CDR3 sequence (DNA): TGTGCCAGCAGCTTAGTGGGGGGAAAGAACACTGAAGCTTTCTTT. The variable domain in full, with the rest retrieved from reference TRBV7-2 and TRBJ1-1, is GAGVSQSPSNKVTEKGKDVELRCDPISGHTALYWYRQSLGQGLEFLIYFQGNSAPDKSGLPSDRFSAERTGGSVSTLTIQRTQQEDSAVYLCASSLVGGKNTEAFFGQGTRLTVV.

This chain uses TRBV9 with TRBJ1-4; TRBD1 is a possible D gene (6 bases). Looked up from germline, CDR1 is SGDLS and CDR2 is YYNGEE. Trimming took 0 bases from V and 6 from J, leaving 15 bases between them. CDR3 length: 16 residues. CDR3 sequence reads: CASSVARGGWYEKLFF. CDR3 DNA sequence: TGTGCCAGCAGCGTAGCTAGGGGGGGTTGGTATGAAAAACTGTTTTTT.

This clone was found once. The chain has TRBV19 and TRBJ2-3; 15 positions match TRBD2. Trimming took 0 bases from V and 4 from J; bases not matched to a gene: 2. The CDR3 extends over 17 amino acids. The germline CDR1 and CDR2 sequences are LNHDA and SQIVND (reference sequence). As DNA, the CDR3 is TGTGCCAGTAGTATAGACGGACTAGCGGGGGGGGCAGATACGCAGTATTTT. Its protein is CASSIDGLAGGADTQYF.

The V gene is TRBV4-1, the J gene TRBJ2-5, with a possible D match to TRBD2 (6 bases). CDR3 length: 15 amino acids. Germline V gives CDR1 MGHRA, CDR2 YSYEKL. Between the trimmed V and J ends, which lost 1 base and 5 bases, there was a span of 14 bases. In nucleotides, the CDR3 is TGCGCCAGCAGCCAAGCTGGGCGGGGAGACGAGACCCAGTACTTC. Its protein is CASSQAGRGDETQYF.

CDR3 sequence: CASSLDGWGREGYTF. In DNA form, the CDR3 reads TGCGCCAGCAGCTTGGATGGGTGGGGGCGCGAAGGCTACACCTTC. The chain recombines TRBV5-1 with TRBJ1-2; tentative D call: TRBD1 (6 bases). CDR1 and CDR2 from the germline V gene are SGHRS and YFSETQ. The CDR3 length is 15 residues. V lost 0 bases and J 8 bases, leaving 17 bases between the germline ends.

V gene TRBV6-5 combines with J gene TRBJ1-5, with D possibly matching TRBD1 (5 bases). The V gene's germline CDR1 is MNHEY and CDR2 SVGAGI. The CDR3 runs to 15 residues. With 3 bases removed from V and 4 bases from J, the gap between germline ends came to 13 bases. The CDR3 DNA follows: TGTGCCAGCAGTTATCACGGAGGGGTAAATCAGCCCCAGCATTTT. Amino acid sequence: CASSYHGGVNQPQHF.

This clone was recorded only once. V and J are TRBV5-1 and TRBJ1-5; 7 nucleotides align to TRBD1. Germline-derived CDR1 and CDR2 are SGHRS and YFSETQ. Trimming took 5 bases from V and 0 from J; bases not matched to a gene: 5. This CDR3 region has 15 residues. CDR3 sequence: CASRSGTDSNQPQHF. CDR3 DNA sequence: TGCGCCAGCAGATCCGGGACAGATAGCAATCAGCCCCAGCATTTT.

The CDR3 protein is CASIGTGDLEQYF. Written as DNA, the CDR3 is TGTGCCAGCATTGGGACAGGGGATCTTGAGCAGTACTTC. The chain employs TRBV7-9 and TRBJ2-7, with 10 bases aligning to TRBD1. With V trimmed by 7 bases and J by 7 bases, 7 bases remained unmatched. The length of the CDR3 is 13 residues. Germline assignment: CDR1 SEHNR and CDR2 FQNEAQ (reference sequence).

The genes are TRBV7-2 and TRBJ2-5; TRBD2 matches 9 bases. The ends lost 3 bases at V and 5 bases at J; junction bases unmatched: 4. Germline V gene sequence: CDR1 SGHTA, CDR2 FQGNSA. There are 14 residues in the CDR3. CDR3 bases: TGTGCCAGCAGCTTGCAGCGGGGGGTTGAGACCCAGTACTTC. It yields the protein CASSLQRGVETQYF.